These 32 T cell receptor beta chains originate from one sample sequenced in a study of T cells in Graves' hyperthyroidism and ophthalmopathy. Amplification of TCR beta CDR3 regions used RNA as the template. The study used the HTBI primer set for a first-round RT-PCR of the TCR CDR3. TCRdb ran MiXCR on the multiplex PCR reads and lists one entry per CDR3 protein. The table includes roughly 400,000 distinct CDR3 sequences, over 12% detected once. What was sequenced was blood. The receptors shown here come from a middle-aged man with Graves' ophthalmopathy.

The sample holds many counts of this clonotype. J is TRBJ2-3 and V is TRBV7-2, with a weak D call TRBD1 (6 bases). V lost 5 bases and J lost 6, with 18 bases in between. Per the germline V gene, CDR1 is SGHTA and CDR2 is FQGNSA. This CDR3 spans 15 amino acids. The DNA of the CDR3 is TGTGCCAGCAGCCCCGACAGACACAGGGCTGATACGCAGTATTTT. Its protein is CASSPDRHRADTQYF.

This clonotype was seen at least ten times. This chain links TRBV7-9 with TRBJ2-1; 8 bases map to TRBD2. The junction had 6 bases not matched to a gene; V was cut back by 2 bases and J by 3 bases. The CDR3 runs to 16 residues. Germline loops: CDR1 SEHNR, CDR2 FQNEAQ (reference sequence). This CDR3 reads CASSLYAGGLYNEQFF. In DNA, the CDR3 is TGTGCCAGCAGCTTATATGCGGGAGGACTCTACAATGAGCAGTTCTTC.

This clonotype appeared many times. This chain joins TRBV11-2 and TRBJ2-3, with 8 positions matching TRBD2. This CDR3 comprises 15 residues. V was clipped by 5 bases and J by 2 bases; unmatched bases: 6. From germline, CDR1 is SGHAT and CDR2 FQNNGV. CDR3 protein: CASSKREWNTDTQYF. The CDR3 DNA reads as TGTGCCAGCAGCAAGCGGGAGTGGAACACAGATACGCAGTATTTT. Based on the CDR3 plus reference TRBV11-2 and TRBJ2-3, the full variable domain is EAGVAQSPRYKIIEKRQSVAFWCNPISGHATLYWYQQILGQGPKLLIQFQNNGVVDDSQLPKDRFSAERLKGVDSTLKIQPAKLEDSAVYLCASSKREWNTDTQYFGPGTRLTVL.

The chain has TRBV9 and TRBJ1-3; tentatively, D is TRBD1 (6 bases). V was pared by 3 bases and J by 2 bases, with 15 bases between. Germline loops: CDR1 SGDLS, CDR2 YYNGEE. The CDR3 length is 16 residues. The CDR3 is CASSGIKQGAGNTIYF. The CDR3 DNA reads as TGTGCCAGCAGCGGCATTAAACAGGGCGCTGGAAACACCATATATTTT.

The rearrangement uses TRBV11-2 and TRBJ2-7; D is uncertain. V was pared by 2 bases and J by 0 bases, with 8 bases between. Germline CDR1 is SGHAT and CDR2 is FQNNGV. This CDR3 contains 14 residues. The CDR3 nucleotides are TGTGCCAGCAGCTTAAAAGTCATCTCCTACGAGCAGTACTTC. Amino acids: CASSLKVISYEQYF. The whole variable domain, filled in from reference TRBV11-2 and TRBJ2-7, reads EAGVAQSPRYKIIEKRQSVAFWCNPISGHATLYWYQQILGQGPKLLIQFQNNGVVDDSQLPKDRFSAERLKGVDSTLKIQPAKLEDSAVYLCASSLKVISYEQYFGPGTRLTVT.

This clonotype was seen a few times. V is TRBV27 and J is TRBJ2-7, with D perhaps TRBD2 (6 bases). Trimming stripped 2 bases from V and 7 bases from J, with 18 bases between. CDR1 MNHEY and CDR2 SMNVEV come from the germline V gene (reference sequence). The CDR3 is 15 amino acids. The DNA of the CDR3 is TGTGCCAGCAGTTTAGCGGGAAGGCCCCTCGGGGAGCAGTACTTC. The encoded protein is CASSLAGRPLGEQYF.

This clonotype was detected ten times or more. This sequence joins TRBV13 and TRBJ2-7; D is perhaps TRBD1 (6 bases). The CDR3 length is 13 residues. Trimming removed 2 bases from V and 4 bases from J, with 9 bases in between. CDR1 and CDR2 (germline): PRHDT, FYEKMQ (reference sequence). This CDR3 reads CASSLQGKYEQYF. The CDR3 nucleotides read TGTGCCAGCAGCTTACAGGGGAAATACGAGCAGTACTTC. Using reference TRBV13 and TRBJ2-7 for the parts outside the CDR3, the full variable domain is AAGVIQSPRHLIKEKRETATLKCYPIPRHDTVYWYQQGPGQDPQFLISFYEKMQSDKGSIPDRFSAQQFSDYHSELNMSSLELGDSALYFCASSLQGKYEQYFGPGTRLTVT.

This clonotype was seen many times. The chain recombines TRBV7-2 with TRBJ2-7; D not resolved. CDR1 is SGHTA and CDR2 is FQGNSA in the germline V gene. V lost 1 base to trimming and J lost 5 bases, with 6 bases between them. This CDR3 comprises 12 residues. Here the CDR3 DNA reads TGTGCCAGCAGCTTAGTGGCAGACGAGCAGTACTTC. Translated, it gives CASSLVADEQYF.

In the case of this clonotype: One junction end disagrees with the germline gene, perhaps due to a read error. J is TRBJ2-1 and V is TRBV11-2; tentatively, D is TRBD2 (5 bases). From germline, CDR1 is SGHAT and CDR2 FQNNGV. The CDR3 is made up of 15 amino acids. CDR3 loop: CASSLEAVGSNERFF. In DNA, the CDR3 is TGTGCCAGCAGCTTGGAGGCAGTTGGGTCCAATGAGCGGTTCTTC. Combining the CDR3 with reference TRBV11-2 and TRBJ2-1 gives the whole variable domain EAGVAQSPRYKIIEKRQSVAFWCNPISGHATLYWYQQILGQGPKLLIQFQNNGVVDDSQLPKDRFSAERLKGVDSTLKIQPAKLEDSAVYLCASSLEAVGSNERFFGPGTRLTVL.

This chain links TRBV6-1 with TRBJ1-2; D ambiguous. In germline, CDR1 is MNHNS, CDR2 SASEGT. CDR3 size: 13 residues. Between the trimmed V and J ends, which lost 6 bases and 8 bases, there was a span of 16 bases. CDR3 in DNA: TGTGCCAGCAGAAACCCGACCGGGTACGGCTACACCTTC. The encoded protein is CASRNPTGYGYTF.

V usage is TRBV24-1 and J usage is TRBJ2-1; D is possibly TRBD1 or TRBD2 (5 bases each). V gave up 4 bases and J gave up 6 bases, with 21 bases separating them. Germline lookup yields CDR1 KGHDR and CDR2 SFDVKD. The CDR3 contains 17 residues. DNA of the CDR3: TGTGCCACCAGTGAACCAGAGCGGACGGGACGTGTCAATGAGCAGTTCTTC. It is translated as CATSEPERTGRVNEQFF.

This clonotype has only a few counts. The V gene is TRBV27, the J gene TRBJ1-2; possibly TRBD1 for D (5 bases). The CDR3 runs to 16 residues. The V end lost 2 bases, the J end lost 4 bases, and 17 bases lay between the germline ends. The V gene's germline CDR1 is MNHEY and CDR2 SMNVEV (reference sequence). The CDR3 protein is CASSLNSFTRAYGYTF. For the CDR3, the DNA is TGTGCCAGCAGTTTAAATTCTTTCACCAGGGCCTATGGCTACACCTTC.

This clonotype showed up just a few times. At one end the junction does not follow the germline gene, possibly because of a read error. This chain connects TRBV12-3 or TRBV12-4 to TRBJ2-3; D is tentatively TRBD1 or TRBD2 (5 bases each). The CDR3 is 14 amino acids. CDR3 amino acids: CASSSGTRTATQYF. The CDR3 DNA sequence: TGTGCCAGCAGTTCCGGGACCCGCACAGCTACGCAGTATTTT.

There are a few counts of this clonotype. The chain is built from TRBV19 and TRBJ2-2, with a possible D match to TRBD2 (6 bases). Germline V CDR1 and CDR2: LNHDA, SQIVND (reference sequence). CDR3 length equals 15 residues. The V gene lost 2 bases and the J gene lost 0 bases, with 7 bases spanning the gap. The DNA of the CDR3 is TGTGCCAGTAGTATAATAGCGGCGAACACCGGGGAGCTGTTTTTT. Residues: CASSIIAANTGELFF.

This clonotype was found many times. The chain links TRBV20-1 to TRBJ1-1; D is unclear. Deletions cut 3 bases from V and 1 base from J, with 9 bases between. Germline lookup yields CDR1 DFQATT and CDR2 SNEGSKA (reference sequence). The CDR3 has 13 amino acids. The CDR3 DNA is TGCAGTGCTAGGCGGCAGCAGAACACTGAAGCTTTCTTT. Amino acid sequence: CSARRQQNTEAFF.

This chain links TRBV6-4 with TRBJ2-7, with a tentative D call TRBD1 (5 bases). Germline V gene sequence: CDR1 MRHNA, CDR2 SNTAGT. CDR3 length: 15 residues. Trimming left V 3 bases short and J 0 bases short, with 12 bases between. CDR3 in DNA: TGTGCCAGCAGTGAAGTTCCGACAGTCTCCTACGAGCAGTACTTC. Translation gives CASSEVPTVSYEQYF.

This clonotype was observed many times. The rearrangement joins TRBV29-1 to TRBJ2-5, with D possibly being TRBD2 (5 bases). The CDR3 is 13 amino acids. The V end lost 1 base, the J end lost 5 bases, and 11 bases lay between the germline ends. Per the germline V gene, CDR1 is SQVTM and CDR2 is ANQGSEA. CDR3 in DNA: TGCAGCGTTGAAGTGGGTCGCGGGGAGACCCAGTACTTC. Its protein is CSVEVGRGETQYF.

This clonotype was recorded at least ten times. The chain is built from TRBV20-1 and TRBJ2-1, with D possibly being TRBD2 (5 bases). The V and J ends lost 6 bases and 4 bases respectively, with 13 bases between them. Per the germline V gene, CDR1 is DFQATT and CDR2 is SNEGSKA (reference sequence). This CDR3 has 13 residues. The CDR3 coding sequence is TGCAGTGCCCTCGGACTCTTATACAATGAGCAGTTCTTC. Translated: CSALGLLYNEQFF.

At least ten counts were recorded for this clonotype. The chain employs TRBV20-1 and TRBJ2-3, with 9 positions matching TRBD2. V was pared by 1 base and J by 8 bases, with 7 bases of the junction left unmatched. This CDR3 has 14 residues. Germline V lookup: CDR1 DFQATT, CDR2 SNEGSKA (reference sequence). The CDR3 loop is CSARVIAGAGTQYF. The CDR3 DNA sequence: TGCAGTGCTAGAGTCATAGCGGGAGCGGGTACGCAGTATTTT.

This clonotype occurred many times. This chain connects TRBV7-9 to TRBJ2-1, with a tentative D call TRBD2 (6 bases). V was pared by 4 bases and J by 4 bases, with 17 bases between. The CDR3 has 16 amino acids. Germline CDR1 is SEHNR and CDR2 is FQNEAQ (reference sequence). In DNA, the CDR3 is TGTGCCAGCAGCTCCCGGCGACTTAGCGGTTACAATGAGCAGTTCTTC. Residues: CASSSRRLSGYNEQFF. Using reference TRBV7-9 and TRBJ2-1 for the parts outside the CDR3, the full variable domain is DTGVSQNPRHKITKRGQNVTFRCDPISEHNRLYWYRQTLGQGPEFLTYFQNEAQLEKSRLLSDRFSAERPKGSFSTLEIQRTEQGDSAMYLCASSSRRLSGYNEQFFGPGTRLTVL.

There are a few counts of this clonotype. The chain uses TRBV6-1 and TRBJ2-1; TRBD2 might be the D (5 bases). V gave up 4 bases and J gave up 1 base, with 14 bases separating them. The CDR3 spans 16 residues. Per the germline V gene, CDR1 is MNHNS and CDR2 is SASEGT. CDR3 DNA sequence: TGTGCCAGCAGTGGAGGAAGGGCGGGTTCCTACAATGAGCAGTTCTTC. This encodes CASSGGRAGSYNEQFF.

This clonotype occurred many times. This chain links TRBV2 with TRBJ2-1; possibly TRBD2 for D (6 bases). CDR1 is SNHLY, CDR2 FYNNEI, per germline. CDR3 length: 14 residues. V was trimmed by 8 bases and J by 3 bases, leaving 14 bases between them. The CDR3 region is CASFAGSVYNEQFF. The CDR3 nucleotides are TGTGCCAGCTTTGCCGGGAGTGTCTACAATGAGCAGTTCTTC.

This clonotype showed up many times. The chain is built from TRBV15 and TRBJ2-1; 7 bases match TRBD2. Germline lookup yields CDR1 LNHNV and CDR2 YYDKDF (reference sequence). With V trimmed by 0 bases and J by 0 bases, 5 bases remained unmatched. The CDR3 has 17 residues. The DNA for the CDR3 is TGTGCCACCAGCAGAGAGAGCGGGAAGAACTCCTACAATGAGCAGTTCTTC. Protein: CATSRESGKNSYNEQFF.

This rearrangement joins TRBV2 to TRBJ1-5; D is undetermined. Germline V CDR1 and CDR2: SNHLY, FYNNEI. Between the trimmed V and J ends, which lost 4 bases and 1 base, there was a span of 11 bases. There are 15 residues in the CDR3. CDR3 amino acids: CASSAVGSSNQPQHF. Here the CDR3 DNA reads TGTGCCAGCAGTGCCGTAGGGTCAAGCAATCAGCCCCAGCATTTT.

This clonotype was detected ten times or more. The V and J genes are TRBV20-1 and TRBJ2-7; D is possibly TRBD1 or TRBD2 (6 bases each). Looked up from germline, CDR1 is DFQATT and CDR2 is SNEGSKA (reference sequence). The CDR3 consists of 13 residues. V was clipped by 3 bases and J by 2 bases, with 11 bases between them. DNA for the CDR3: TGCAGTGCTAGTAGGGGGAGGACCTACGAGCAGTACTTC. Amino acid sequence: CSASRGRTYEQYF.

J is TRBJ2-2 and V is TRBV24-1; the match to TRBD2 covers 8 bases. From germline, CDR1 is KGHDR and CDR2 SFDVKD. The CDR3 loop spans 16 amino acids. J lost 4 bases, V lost 4 bases, and 7 bases had no gene match. The CDR3 DNA is TGTGCCACCAGTGACCAGGGACTAGTGGGCACCGGGGAGCTGTTTTTT. Its protein product is CATSDQGLVGTGELFF.

This clonotype was detected ten times or more. V is TRBV5-1 and J is TRBJ2-5; D is uncertain. The germline CDR1 and CDR2 sequences are SGHRS and YFSETQ. V was pared by 0 bases and J by 5 bases, with 17 bases between. The CDR3 spans 16 residues. The chain's CDR3 is CASSLGSQSAGETQYF. The CDR3, as DNA: TGCGCCAGCAGCTTGGGGTCTCAGTCAGCCGGTGAGACCCAGTACTTC.

This clonotype has just a few counts. V gene TRBV5-1 combines with J gene TRBJ2-7; D gene unclear. This CDR3 region has 14 residues. Trimming removed 4 bases at V and 0 bases at J, with 11 bases between. Germline lookup yields CDR1 SGHRS and CDR2 YFSETQ. As DNA, the CDR3 is TGCGCCAGCAGCATAAGCAGGAGCTCCTACGAGCAGTACTTC. Its translation is CASSISRSSYEQYF.

The chain couples TRBV12-3 or TRBV12-4 to TRBJ2-1; 13 bases are a match to TRBD2. J gave up 9 bases and V 6 bases, and 23 bases lay outside the gene matches. The CDR3 loop spans 20 amino acids. Here the CDR3 DNA reads TGTGCCAGCAGAGTAGGAAGGGGCTCAACTAGCGGGAGGGCTTCATCTGAGCAGTTCTTC. Its translation is CASRVGRGSTSGRASSEQFF.

At least ten counts were recorded for this clonotype. This chain joins TRBV20-1 and TRBJ1-2, with 7 bases lining up with TRBD1. Germline values: CDR1 DFQATT, CDR2 SNEGSKA (reference sequence). The CDR3 is 15 residues long. Trimming removed 0 bases from V and 4 bases from J; junction bases left unmatched: 8. CDR3 sequence (DNA): TGCAGTGCTAGAGATGTTCGGACAGGAGCCTATGGCTACACCTTC. Its translation: CSARDVRTGAYGYTF.

Ten or more counts support this clonotype. The genes are TRBV3-1 and TRBJ2-1; 10 nucleotides match TRBD2. The CDR3 totals 18 residues. Germline V gene lookup returns CDR1 LGHDT and CDR2 YNNKEL (reference sequence). Trimming at V came to 0 bases and at J to 8 bases, leaving 13 bases not matched to a gene. In nucleotides, the CDR3 is TGTGCCAGCAGCCAAGATCAGCCAGCGGGAGGGCAGCGTGATGAGCAGTTCTTC. This translates into CASSQDQPAGGQRDEQFF.

This sequence joins TRBV14 and TRBJ2-1, with D possibly matching TRBD2 (5 bases). With 0 bases removed from V and 2 bases from J, the gap between germline ends came to 11 bases. The CDR3 loop spans 16 amino acids. Germline loops: CDR1 SGHDN, CDR2 FVKESK. Here the CDR3 DNA reads TGTGCCAGCAGCCAAGATCGGGGTACAACCTACAATGAGCAGTTCTTC. It is translated as CASSQDRGTTYNEQFF.